The subject of this entry is one TCR beta chain. CDR1 and CDR2 (germline): LNHDA, SQIVND (reference sequence). The CDR3 extends over 14 amino acids. Trimming removed 6 bases at V and 0 bases at J, with 11 bases between. This entry is derived from a study of TIL therapy for anti-PD-1-resistant metastatic lung cancer. The overall study: Most patients had lung adenocarcinoma; a few tumors were EGFR-mutant, two ALK-rearranged; half smoked currently or formerly.

Time point in this sample: pre-treatment sample, taken before nivolumab and TIL therapy. Patients were adults with stage 4 NSCLC. The libraries were made with immunoSEQ v3. The protocol was immunoSEQ multiplex PCR, while the TCRdb copy is restricted to in-frame clones and leaves out a portion. Seen here are 54,000 or so clones, over 70% observed once, and the top ten hold 1.8%. The source of this sequence is a person aged 25-85 years with non-small cell lung cancer. V gene TRBV19 combines with J gene TRBJ1-2; D may be TRBD1 (6 bases). The sample consisted of blood, taken at baseline. The CDR3 loop is CASSQDRANYGYTF. CDR3 nucleotide sequence: TGTGCCAGTAGCCAGGACAGAGCTAACTATGGCTACACCTTC.